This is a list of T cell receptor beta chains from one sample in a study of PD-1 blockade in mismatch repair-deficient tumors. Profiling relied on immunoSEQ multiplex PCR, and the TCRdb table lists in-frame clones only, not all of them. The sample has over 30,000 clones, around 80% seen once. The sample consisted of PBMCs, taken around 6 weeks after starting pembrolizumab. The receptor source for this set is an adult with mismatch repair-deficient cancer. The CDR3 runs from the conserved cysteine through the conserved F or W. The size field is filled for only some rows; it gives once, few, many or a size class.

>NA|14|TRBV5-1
CASSTAGSPNGYTF
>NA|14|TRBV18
CASSHRDSSDTQYF
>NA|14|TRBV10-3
CAISPSGGPETQYF
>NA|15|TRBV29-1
CSVVRTGRENTEAFF
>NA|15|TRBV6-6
CASSFAGGDTGELFF
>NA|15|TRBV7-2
CASSPGGARNTEAFF
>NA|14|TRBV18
CASSLTLAGVGQYF
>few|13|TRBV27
CASRRGAGYEQYF
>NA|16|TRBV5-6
CASSLGRGRSNEKLFF
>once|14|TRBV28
CASSLRQGFEKLFF
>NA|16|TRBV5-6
CASSKEPHRVNTEAFF
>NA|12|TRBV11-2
CASSRQGYIQYF
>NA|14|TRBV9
CASSPRGVGNTIYF
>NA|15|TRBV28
CASSQAGGSNEKLFF
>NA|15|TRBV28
CASSSGTGMNTEAFF
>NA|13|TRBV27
CASSLSGGNGYTF
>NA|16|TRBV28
CASRGQGASSYNEQFF
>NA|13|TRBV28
CASRSFVNTEAFF
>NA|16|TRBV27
CASSLLGSGNYNEQFF
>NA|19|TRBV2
CASSDKGARDYFHPGELFF
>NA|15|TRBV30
CAWSAKGGVAQPQHF
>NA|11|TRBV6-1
CASSGGGGYTF
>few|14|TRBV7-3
CASSLTGGDTEAFF